This T cell receptor beta chain was profiled in a study of T cells in Graves' hyperthyroidism and ophthalmopathy. Study-wide points: A model of 13 V-J features distinguished ophthalmopathy from stable hyperthyroidism.

This clonotype was seen repeatedly, ten times or more. The target antigen is unknown. Template material for amplifying TCR beta CDR3 regions consisted of RNA transcripts. The HTBI primer set was used in a first-round RT-PCR of the TCR CDR3. TCRdb analysed the multiplex PCR reads with MiXCR anew, one entry per CDR3 protein. This sample carries 490,000 or so distinct CDR3 sequences, approximately 16% of them seen once, and the ten largest clones take around 32%. V gave up 4 bases and J gave up 6 bases, with 13 bases separating them. The CDR3 extends over 13 amino acids. At least 3 on the Clinical Activity Score was recorded for ophthalmopathy patients, who also had NOSPECS grade at least 4 and duration under 3 months.

The receptor was isolated from a woman under 40 with Graves' ophthalmopathy. The chain joins TRBV12-3 or TRBV12-4 to TRBJ2-7; a possible D gene is TRBD1 (5 bases). The specimen was blood. The CDR3 protein is CASSYGADSEQYF. The CDR3 DNA reads as TGTGCCAGCAGTTATGGGGCAGATTCCGAGCAGTACTTC.